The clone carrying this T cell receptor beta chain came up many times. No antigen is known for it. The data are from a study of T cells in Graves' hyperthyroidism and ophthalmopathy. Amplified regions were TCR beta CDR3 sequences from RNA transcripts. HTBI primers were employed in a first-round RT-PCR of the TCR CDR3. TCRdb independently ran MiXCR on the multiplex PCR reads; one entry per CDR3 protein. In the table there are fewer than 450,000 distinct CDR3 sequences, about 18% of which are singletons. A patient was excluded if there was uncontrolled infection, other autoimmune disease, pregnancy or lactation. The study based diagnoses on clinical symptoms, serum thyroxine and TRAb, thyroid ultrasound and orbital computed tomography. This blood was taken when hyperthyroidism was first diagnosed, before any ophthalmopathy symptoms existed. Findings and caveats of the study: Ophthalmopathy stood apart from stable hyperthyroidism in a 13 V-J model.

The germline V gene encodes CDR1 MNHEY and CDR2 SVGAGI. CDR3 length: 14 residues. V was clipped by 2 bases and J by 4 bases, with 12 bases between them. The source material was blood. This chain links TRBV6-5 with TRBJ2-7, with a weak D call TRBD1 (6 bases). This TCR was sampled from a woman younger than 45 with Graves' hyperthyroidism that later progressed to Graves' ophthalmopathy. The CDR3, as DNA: TGTGCCAGCAGTTACCCCTACAGGGCGTACGAGCAGTACTTC. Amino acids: CASSYPYRAYEQYF.